This is a list of T cell receptor beta chains from one sample in a study of T cell changes during pregnancy in multiple sclerosis. The method was immunoSEQ multiplex PCR; TCRdb's version includes in-frame clones alone and lacks a portion of them. The data show tens of thousands of clones, roughly 92% seen once. Here the sequenced sample was peripheral blood, taken in the third trimester of pregnancy. Every receptor here comes from a female donor in good health, enrolled as a control in a pregnancy study. Both conserved end residues are part of each CDR3. The D gene is left open where the match is weak. The size of a clone is reported for some rows only, either as once, few or many, or as a class for expanded clones.

clone_size: -
v_call: TRBV7-8
j_call: TRBJ1-2
d_call: TRBD1
cdr3_nt: TGTGCCAGCAGCTTAGAGAGGGGACAGGGGGCCTTCTATGGCTACACCTTC
cdr3_aa: CASSLERGQGAFYGYTF

clone_size: once
v_call: TRBV28
j_call: TRBJ2-7
d_call: -
cdr3_nt: TGTGCCAGCAGTTTAATCAGGATGCCCTACGAGCAGTACTTC
cdr3_aa: CASSLIRMPYEQYF

clone_size: -
v_call: TRBV7-9
j_call: TRBJ1-1
d_call: -
cdr3_nt: TGTGCCAGCAGCCAACAGGGTGGGGGCACTGAAGCTTTCTTT
cdr3_aa: CASSQQGGGTEAFF

clone_size: -
v_call: TRBV28
j_call: TRBJ1-1
d_call: -
cdr3_nt: TGTGCCAGCAGGTACGGGGTAAACACTGAAGCTTTCTTT
cdr3_aa: CASRYGVNTEAFF

clone_size: -
v_call: TRBV15
j_call: TRBJ2-6
d_call: TRBD1
cdr3_nt: TGTGCCACCAGCAGAGATGTGACAGGGGCCTCTGGGGCCAACGTCCTGACTTTC
cdr3_aa: CATSRDVTGASGANVLTF

clone_size: -
v_call: TRBV10-3
j_call: TRBJ1-5
d_call: -
cdr3_nt: TGTGCCATCAGGCGGGGTCAGCCCCAGCATTTT
cdr3_aa: CAIRRGQPQHF

clone_size: -
v_call: TRBV19
j_call: TRBJ1-5
d_call: -
cdr3_nt: TGTGCCAGTAGTCCTCGTTTGTTATTGGAGGGTAGCAATCAGCCCCAGCATTTT
cdr3_aa: CASSPRLLLEGSNQPQHF

clone_size: -
v_call: TRBV5-4
j_call: TRBJ1-3
d_call: TRBD1
cdr3_nt: TGTGCCAGCAGCGGGGCAGGGGACAGTACTCCTGGAAACACCATATATTTT
cdr3_aa: CASSGAGDSTPGNTIYF

clone_size: -
v_call: TRBV4-1
j_call: TRBJ2-1
d_call: TRBD2
cdr3_nt: TGCGCCAGCAGCCGTACTAGCGAGTACAATGAGCAGTTCTTC
cdr3_aa: CASSRTSEYNEQFF

clone_size: -
v_call: TRBV19
j_call: TRBJ2-7
d_call: -
cdr3_nt: TGTGCCAGTAGTATCGGGCAGGGCTACGAGCAGTACTTC
cdr3_aa: CASSIGQGYEQYF

clone_size: -
v_call: TRBV19
j_call: TRBJ1-2
d_call: -
cdr3_nt: TGTGCCAGTCTGCGGGCCGGTGATGGCTACACCTTC
cdr3_aa: CASLRAGDGYTF

clone_size: -
v_call: TRBV11-3
j_call: TRBJ2-1
d_call: TRBD1
cdr3_nt: TGTGCCAGCTCCTACAGGGGGCCGTACAATGAGCAGTTCTTC
cdr3_aa: CASSYRGPYNEQFF

clone_size: -
v_call: TRBV29-1
j_call: TRBJ1-5
d_call: TRBD1
cdr3_nt: TGCAGCGCCAGGACAGGGGCCAGCAATCAGCCCCAGCATTTT
cdr3_aa: CSARTGASNQPQHF

clone_size: -
v_call: TRBV28
j_call: TRBJ2-5
d_call: TRBD2
cdr3_nt: TGTGCCAGCAGTTTAATGCGGGGGGCGGGGGAGACCCAGTACTTC
cdr3_aa: CASSLMRGAGETQYF

clone_size: -
v_call: TRBV5-6
j_call: TRBJ2-7
d_call: TRBD2
cdr3_nt: TGTGCCAGCATCCTTCACCTCGGGGGAGGCGGGAGGCTATACGAGCAGTACTTC
cdr3_aa: CASILHLGGGGRLYEQYF

clone_size: -
v_call: TRBV4-3
j_call: TRBJ1-2
d_call: -
cdr3_nt: TGCGCCAGCAGCCAAGAACAGAACTATGGCTACACCTTC
cdr3_aa: CASSQEQNYGYTF

clone_size: -
v_call: TRBV27
j_call: TRBJ2-7
d_call: -
cdr3_nt: TGTGCCAGCAGTCCCTGGGGCCCATTGGACGAGCAGTACTTC
cdr3_aa: CASSPWGPLDEQYF

clone_size: -
v_call: TRBV19
j_call: TRBJ2-5
d_call: -
cdr3_nt: TGTGCCAGTAGTGGGGCAGGGTTAGGGTGGGAGACCCAGTACTTC
cdr3_aa: CASSGAGLGWETQYF

clone_size: -
v_call: TRBV11-1
j_call: TRBJ1-1
d_call: TRBD1
cdr3_nt: TGTGCCAGCAGCTTAACAGGGGGAGGTACTGAAGCTTTCTTT
cdr3_aa: CASSLTGGGTEAFF

clone_size: -
v_call: TRBV15
j_call: TRBJ2-5
d_call: TRBD2
cdr3_nt: TGTGCCACCAGCAGAGAGTTGTTGCGACTAGCCGCTGGGGAGACCCAGTACTTC
cdr3_aa: CATSRELLRLAAGETQYF

clone_size: -
v_call: TRBV29-1
j_call: TRBJ2-7
d_call: -
cdr3_nt: TGCAGCGTTGGGGGGGTCGAGCAGTACTTC
cdr3_aa: CSVGGVEQYF

clone_size: -
v_call: TRBV13
j_call: TRBJ2-1
d_call: TRBD2
cdr3_nt: TGTGCCAGCAGCTTTTTGGGGGAGGGGGAGCAGTTCTTC
cdr3_aa: CASSFLGEGEQFF

clone_size: -
v_call: TRBV7-9
j_call: TRBJ2-3
d_call: TRBD1
cdr3_nt: TGTGCCAGCAGCTTAACTGGACAGGCGTCAGATACGCAGTATTTT
cdr3_aa: CASSLTGQASDTQYF

clone_size: -
v_call: TRBV4-1
j_call: TRBJ1-1
d_call: TRBD1
cdr3_nt: TGCGCCAGCAGCCAAGGGTGGCAGGGGGCCGAAGCTTTCTTT
cdr3_aa: CASSQGWQGAEAFF

clone_size: -
v_call: TRBV28
j_call: TRBJ2-5
d_call: -
cdr3_nt: TGTGCCAGCAGTTCAATACTAGCAATAGGCCAAGAGACCCAGTACTTC
cdr3_aa: CASSSILAIGQETQYF

clone_size: -
v_call: TRBV4-1
j_call: TRBJ2-5
d_call: -
cdr3_nt: TGCGCCAGCTCTTCTAGGACACAAGAGACCCAGTACTTC
cdr3_aa: CASSSRTQETQYF

clone_size: -
v_call: TRBV6-4
j_call: TRBJ2-2
d_call: -
cdr3_nt: TGTGCCAGCAGTCCAGACGAGAGGGACACCGGGGAGCTGTTTTTT
cdr3_aa: CASSPDERDTGELFF

clone_size: many
v_call: TRBV5-1
j_call: TRBJ2-1
d_call: -
cdr3_nt: TGCGCCAGCAGCCACGATCCAACGGGGAATGAGCAGTTCTTC
cdr3_aa: CASSHDPTGNEQFF

clone_size: -
v_call: TRBV11-3
j_call: TRBJ2-3
d_call: -
cdr3_nt: TGTGCCAGCAGCTCCCAGGGCGATACGCAGTATTTT
cdr3_aa: CASSSQGDTQYF

clone_size: -
v_call: TRBV13
j_call: TRBJ2-5
d_call: TRBD2
cdr3_nt: TGTGCCAGCAGCTCGCTAGCGGGGGGGCGACCCGGTGAGACCCAGTACTTC
cdr3_aa: CASSSLAGGRPGETQYF

clone_size: -
v_call: TRBV19
j_call: TRBJ1-5
d_call: -
cdr3_nt: TGTGCCAGTAGTGGCGGTTCCAATCAGCCCCAGCATTTT
cdr3_aa: CASSGGSNQPQHF

clone_size: -
v_call: TRBV7-9
j_call: TRBJ2-7
d_call: -
cdr3_nt: TGTGCCAGCAGCTCTTGGGGGGCGGCAGGGGGATTCTACGAGCAGTACTTC
cdr3_aa: CASSSWGAAGGFYEQYF

clone_size: -
v_call: TRBV27
j_call: TRBJ2-5
d_call: TRBD2
cdr3_nt: TGTGCCAGCAGTCCCCGGGTAGCGGGAGGGCTGCGGGAGACCCAGTACTTC
cdr3_aa: CASSPRVAGGLRETQYF

clone_size: few
v_call: TRBV6-5
j_call: TRBJ1-5
d_call: -
cdr3_nt: TGTGCCAGCAGCCCAGGGGTCTTTCAGCCCCAGCATTTT
cdr3_aa: CASSPGVFQPQHF

clone_size: few
v_call: TRBV19
j_call: TRBJ1-1
d_call: -
cdr3_nt: TGTGCCAGTAGTCCCCAGGGTCCTGAAGCTTTCTTT
cdr3_aa: CASSPQGPEAFF

clone_size: few
v_call: TRBV20-1
j_call: TRBJ1-1
d_call: -
cdr3_nt: TGCAGTGCTCGATCAGAAGAAGCTTTCTTT
cdr3_aa: CSARSEEAFF

clone_size: -
v_call: TRBV29-1
j_call: TRBJ2-3
d_call: -
cdr3_nt: TGCAGCCTTGGGCAGGGGGGAGATACGCAGTATTTT
cdr3_aa: CSLGQGGDTQYF

clone_size: -
v_call: TRBV30
j_call: TRBJ2-6
d_call: -
cdr3_nt: TGTGCCTGGGACAGCTACGGGGCCAACGTCCTGACTTTC
cdr3_aa: CAWDSYGANVLTF

clone_size: once
v_call: TRBV14
j_call: TRBJ2-1
d_call: -
cdr3_nt: TGTGCCAGCAGCGGGGGCAGTGGCTACAATGAGCAGTTCTTC
cdr3_aa: CASSGGSGYNEQFF

clone_size: -
v_call: TRBV28
j_call: TRBJ1-1
d_call: -
cdr3_nt: TGTGCCAGCAGTTTACGGCGGGAAGCTTTCTTT
cdr3_aa: CASSLRREAFF

clone_size: -
v_call: TRBV13
j_call: TRBJ1-2
d_call: TRBD1
cdr3_nt: TGTGCCAGCAGCCCAGGGACAGGGGCCCAAATTAACTATGGCTACACCTTC
cdr3_aa: CASSPGTGAQINYGYTF

clone_size: -
v_call: TRBV5-5
j_call: TRBJ1-2
d_call: -
cdr3_nt: TGTGCCTCCAATCTGGAGTTAGGAGGTGGCTACACCTTC
cdr3_aa: CASNLELGGGYTF

clone_size: -
v_call: TRBV4-1
j_call: TRBJ2-1
d_call: -
cdr3_nt: TGCGCCAGCAGCCCCGCCGAGGGTGAGCAGTTCTTC
cdr3_aa: CASSPAEGEQFF